The 10 T cell receptor beta chains below were found in one sample sequenced in a study of shared clonotypes between healthy human individuals. Naivety among CD8 cells was defined by CD45RO negativity and positive CCR7 selection, thereby excluding terminally differentiated effector memory CD45RA+ cells. Assay used: immunoSEQ multiplex PCR; TCRdb lists only in-frame clones, some missing. The data show fewer than 700,000 clones, about 95% seen once. Source material: naive CD8+ T cells sorted from blood. These receptors originate from a woman aged 25-40 years in good health.

Turning to this clone: The sample contains more than one DNA sequence encoding this CDR3. The chain couples TRBV4-1 to TRBJ2-7; D is unresolved. Per the germline V gene, CDR1 is MGHRA and CDR2 is YSYEKL. Trimming cost V 0 bases and J 7 bases, with 10 bases left between them. CDR3 size: 13 residues. CDR3: CASSQDRIGEQYF. CDR3 nucleotides: TGCGCCAGCAGCCAAGATAGAATCGGAGAGCAGTACTTC.

The chain employs TRBV2 and TRBJ2-5; D is unclear. This CDR3 has 14 amino acids. Germline V gives CDR1 SNHLY, CDR2 FYNNEI. The V gene lost 2 bases and the J gene lost 5 bases, with 12 bases spanning the gap. CDR3 sequence: CASSEMFRVETQYF. The CDR3, as DNA: TGTGCCAGCAGTGAAATGTTTAGGGTGGAGACCCAGTACTTC.

The chain links TRBV5-1 to TRBJ2-7; no definite D call. CDR3 length equals 13 residues. V lost 0 bases to trimming and J lost 2 bases, with 6 bases between them. CDR1 SGHRS and CDR2 YFSETQ come from the germline V gene. The CDR3 sequence: CASSLADTYEQYF. The CDR3, as DNA: TGCGCCAGCAGCTTGGCAGATACCTACGAGCAGTACTTC.

The chain has TRBV2 and TRBJ1-2, with 9 bases fitting TRBD1. J was trimmed by 5 bases and V by 7 bases; bases with no gene match: 14. CDR1 is SNHLY, CDR2 FYNNEI, per germline. The CDR3 totals 16 residues. CDR3 coding DNA: TGTGCCAGCATGCCGGGACAGGGAATCTTTTCGTATGGCTACACCTTC. Translating it yields CASMPGQGIFSYGYTF.

The chain employs TRBV15 and TRBJ2-5; D possibly uses TRBD1 or TRBD2 (6 bases each). Trimming took 8 bases from V and 4 from J, leaving 20 bases between them. The germline V gene encodes CDR1 LNHNV and CDR2 YYDKDF (reference sequence). The CDR3 is 15 residues long. The CDR3 DNA follows: TGTGCCACCTTACCCAAAGGCAGGGGAGGAGAGACCCAGTACTTC. Translated: CATLPKGRGGETQYF.

CDR3: CASSSDRGATNEKLFF. CDR3 in DNA: TGCGCCAGCAGCTCAGACAGGGGCGCAACTAATGAAAAACTGTTTTTT. The V gene is TRBV5-1, the J gene TRBJ1-4, with 8 bases aligning to TRBD1. CDR1 SGHRS and CDR2 YFSETQ come from the germline V gene. V dropped 3 bases and J dropped 0; count of bases not matched to a gene: 4. The CDR3 is made up of 16 amino acids.

The chain couples TRBV19 to TRBJ1-1, with 9 positions matching TRBD1. The V gene's germline CDR1 is LNHDA and CDR2 SQIVND (reference sequence). V shed 6 bases and J 11 bases; nucleotides not matched to a gene: 13. This CDR3 has 14 amino acids. In nucleotides, the CDR3 is TGTGCCAGTAGCCCGGGGGGACAGGGTAATACGGCTTTCTTT. It codes for CASSPGGQGNTAFF.

V and J are TRBV28 and TRBJ2-6; 9 bases agree with TRBD1. This CDR3 is 19 amino acids long. Germline-derived CDR1 and CDR2 are MDHEN and SYDVKM. J was trimmed by 2 bases and V by 5 bases; bases with no gene match: 13. The CDR3 spells CASSHHSGQGRTGANVLTF. The CDR3 bases are TGTGCCAGCAGTCACCACAGCGGACAGGGGAGGACTGGGGCCAACGTCCTGACTTTC.

The J gene is TRBJ2-3, the V gene TRBV11-2; the match to TRBD2 covers 7 bases. With V trimmed by 0 bases and J by 2 bases, 8 bases remained unmatched. Per the germline V gene, CDR1 is SGHAT and CDR2 is FQNNGV. The CDR3 is 17 residues long. CDR3 bases: TGTGCCAGCAGCTTAGATAGCCGGCTAGCGGTCACAGATACGCAGTATTTT. It translates to CASSLDSRLAVTDTQYF.

The V call is TRBV5-1, the J call TRBJ2-7; D assignment may be TRBD1 or TRBD2 (5 bases each). The CDR3 is made up of 15 amino acids. V lost 4 bases, J lost 0 bases, and 14 bases lay in between. Looked up from germline, CDR1 is SGHRS and CDR2 is YFSETQ. CDR3 sequence (DNA): TGCGCCAGCAGCCAAGGGACGGCGAGCTCCTACGAGCAGTACTTC. Residues: CASSQGTASSYEQYF.